The 18 T cell receptor beta chains below were found in one sample sequenced in a study of cytomegalovirus exposure and HLA in healthy donors. The data were produced by immunoSEQ multiplex PCR, yet TCRdb's version contains in-frame clones alone and is incomplete. The sample has some 83,000 clones; about 93% are singletons. Sequenced: PBMCs. All receptors come from a woman aged 18-29 years in good health and CMV-seronegative.

The chain recombines TRBV5-5 with TRBJ2-3; D is perhaps TRBD1 (6 bases). Deletions cut 3 bases from V and 4 bases from J, with 12 bases between. The CDR3 spans 14 residues. CDR1 is SGHKS and CDR2 is YYEKEE in the germline V gene (reference sequence). CDR3 DNA sequence: TGTGCCAGCAGCTGGGATACAGGGCCAGATACGCAGTATTTT. Translation gives CASSWDTGPDTQYF.

The V call is TRBV19, the J call TRBJ1-1, with 9 bases identical to TRBD1. The CDR3 runs 14 residues. Germline trimming cut 2 bases from V and 2 bases from J; bases unmatched to any gene: 0. CDR1 and CDR2 (germline): LNHDA, SQIVND (reference sequence). The CDR3 coding sequence is TGTGCCAGTAGTATAACAGGGGGCAACACTGAAGCTTTCTTT. It codes for CASSITGGNTEAFF.

The rearrangement joins TRBV28 to TRBJ1-1; a weak D match, TRBD1 (6 bases). V lost 8 bases and J 0 bases, leaving 19 bases between the germline ends. The CDR3 has 16 amino acids. Germline V lookup: CDR1 MDHEN, CDR2 SYDVKM. CDR3 in amino acids: CASGGGLTAMNTEAFF. CDR3 bases: TGTGCCAGCGGTGGGGGCCTGACAGCCATGAACACTGAAGCTTTCTTT.

V usage is TRBV18 and J usage is TRBJ1-1, with D unclear. CDR3 length equals 12 residues. Trimming cost V 3 bases and J 11 bases, with 13 bases left between them. CDR1 is KGHSH and CDR2 is LQKENI in the germline V gene. CDR3: CASSPNRMEAFF. Written as DNA, the CDR3 is TGTGCCAGCTCACCGAACCGGATGGAGGCTTTCTTT.

The rearrangement links TRBV12-5 to TRBJ1-3, with D possibly being TRBD1 (5 bases). From germline, CDR1 is LGHNT and CDR2 FRNRAP. The CDR3 covers 15 residues. V was clipped by 3 bases and J by 4 bases, with 13 bases between them. The CDR3 DNA reads TGTGCTAGTGGTTTTAGTTCGACAGTCGGAAACACCATATATTTT. It yields the protein CASGFSSTVGNTIYF.

The chain couples TRBV19 to TRBJ1-2; 9 positions match TRBD1. CDR1 and CDR2 (germline): LNHDA, SQIVND (reference sequence). The CDR3 is 15 residues long. The trim removed 5 bases at V and 4 bases at J, leaving 8 bases unmatched. The CDR3 loop is CASSVTGGYSYGYTF. The CDR3 DNA reads as TGTGCCAGTAGTGTGACAGGGGGGTACTCCTATGGCTACACCTTC.

This clone has only one observation. This chain joins TRBV7-2 and TRBJ2-2; 7 bases fit TRBD1. Germline V gives CDR1 SGHTA, CDR2 FQGNSA. Trimming at V came to 5 bases and at J to 6 bases, leaving 15 bases not matched to a gene. The CDR3 sequence is 17 residues long. Written as DNA, the CDR3 is TGTGCCAGCAGCCGGGATAGACAGGGTGCGACAGCCGGGGAGCTGTTTTTT. Amino acid sequence: CASSRDRQGATAGELFF.

This clone was counted once. The J gene is TRBJ2-7, the V gene TRBV6-5; TRBD2 might be the D (5 bases). Trimming cost V 8 bases and J 3 bases, with 14 bases left between them. In germline, CDR1 is MNHEY, CDR2 SVGAGI. The CDR3 is made up of 13 amino acids. CDR3 in amino acids: CASREASFYEQYF. The CDR3 coding sequence is TGTGCCAGCCGCGAGGCTAGCTTCTACGAGCAGTACTTC.

The chain joins TRBV29-1 to TRBJ2-1; 8 bases map to TRBD1. The CDR3 extends over 15 amino acids. The germline gives CDR1 SQVTM, CDR2 ANQGSEA. Trimming at V came to 4 bases and at J to 6 bases, leaving 11 bases not matched to a gene. The CDR3 sequence: CSVAVDRVGRNEQFF. In DNA, the CDR3 is TGCAGCGTTGCGGTGGACAGGGTGGGACGCAATGAGCAGTTCTTC.

The chain combines TRBV29-1 with TRBJ2-2, with D unresolved. This CDR3 comprises 12 residues. V lost 2 bases and J lost 4, with 5 bases in between. Per germline, CDR1 SQVTM and CDR2 ANQGSEA. CDR3 sequence: CSVELFTGELFF. CDR3 DNA sequence: TGCAGCGTTGAATTATTCACCGGGGAGCTGTTTTTT.

The chain recombines TRBV9 with TRBJ2-2; unclear D gene. The CDR3 covers 13 residues. V was pared by 3 bases and J by 4 bases, with 7 bases between. Germline-derived CDR1 and CDR2 are SGDLS and YYNGEE. CDR3 DNA: TGTGCCAGCAGCGCCCCAATCACCGGGGAGCTGTTTTTT. This translates into CASSAPITGELFF.

V and J are TRBV19 and TRBJ1-1; D perhaps matches TRBD1 (5 bases). This CDR3 has 15 residues. Trimming took 7 bases from V and 1 from J, leaving 16 bases between them. Germline CDR1 is LNHDA and CDR2 is SQIVND (reference sequence). The CDR3 DNA is TGTGCCAGTAAGGGGCGCCGACAGCCGAACACTGAAGCTTTCTTT. It yields the protein CASKGRRQPNTEAFF.

The chain couples TRBV10-3 to TRBJ1-3; 8 bases agree with TRBD1. V trimming: 5 bases; J trimming: 4 bases; junction bases outside the gene matches: 7. Germline CDR1 is ENHRY and CDR2 is SYGVKD. The CDR3 has 15 residues. The CDR3 loop is CAISTDRGQGNTIYF. CDR3 in DNA: TGTGCCATCAGTACCGACAGGGGTCAAGGAAACACCATATATTTT.

The rearrangement uses TRBV5-8 and TRBJ2-7, with 12 bases lining up with TRBD2. In germline, CDR1 is SGHTS, CDR2 YDEGEE. The J segment lost 5 bases and the V segment lost 7 bases, leaving 10 bases of the junction unmatched. There are 15 residues in the CDR3. In nucleotides, the CDR3 is TGTGCCAGCCGAAATTATCGACTAGCGGGAGACGAGCAGTACTTC. Translated, it gives CASRNYRLAGDEQYF.

This clone was recorded once. The chain employs TRBV4-1 and TRBJ2-7; 7 nucleotides align to TRBD2. Germline lookup yields CDR1 MGHRA and CDR2 YSYEKL. J gave up 2 bases and V 1 base, and 5 bases lay outside the gene matches. The CDR3 runs to 15 residues. The CDR3 spells CASSQAASGPYEQYF. The CDR3 DNA reads as TGCGCCAGCAGCCAAGCGGCTAGCGGACCCTACGAGCAGTACTTC.

The count of this clone is one. CDR3 protein: CASSQRRGGQGPYEQYF. CDR3 nucleotides: TGCGCCAGCAGTCAAAGGAGGGGGGGACAGGGACCCTACGAGCAGTACTTC. The rearrangement uses TRBV23-1 and TRBJ2-7, with 9 bases fitting TRBD1. TRBV23-1 is reported as an ORF; its role is uncertain. The CDR3 loop spans 17 amino acids. The V gene end was trimmed by 2 bases and the J gene end by 2 bases; junction bases not matched to a gene: 10.

The J gene is TRBJ1-5, the V gene TRBV4-2; D possibly corresponds to TRBD1 (6 bases). This CDR3 comprises 14 residues. V gave up 1 base and J gave up 2 bases, with 6 bases separating them. CDR1 and CDR2 (germline): LGHNA, YNFKEQ. The CDR3 coding sequence is TGTGCCAGCAGCCAAGGGACAGGCAATCAGCCCCAGCATTTT. As protein: CASSQGTGNQPQHF.

This rearrangement joins TRBV7-9 to TRBJ2-3; unclear D gene. This CDR3 is built from 15 residues. Germline V gives CDR1 SEHNR, CDR2 FQNEAQ (reference sequence). Trimming took off 0 bases at V and 6 bases at J, with 13 bases between the two ends. As DNA, the CDR3 is TGTGCCAGCAGCTTAGCGGCGGTTAAGGAGGATACGCAGTATTTT. Translation gives CASSLAAVKEDTQYF.